The 19 T cell receptor beta chains in this list originate from one sample, sequenced in a study of blood T cell repertoires in COVID-19. Some clones are missing from TCRdb's copy, which holds only in-frame ones; the method was immunoSEQ multiplex PCR. The sample lists a few hundred thousand clones; about 90% were seen once. The sample consisted of PBMCs or T cells enriched from blood (not recorded which). The receptors come from a woman under 40 who had recovered from COVID-19.

V and J are TRBV25-1 and TRBJ1-2, with 8 bases matching TRBD1. The CDR3 has 14 residues. Per the germline V gene, CDR1 is MGHDK and CDR2 is SYGVNS. The ends lost 4 bases at V and 7 bases at J; junction bases unmatched: 8. The CDR3 protein is CASSADRGPGGYTF. The CDR3 DNA reads as TGTGCCAGCAGTGCCGACAGGGGTCCAGGTGGCTACACCTTC.

The chain links TRBV9 to TRBJ1-5, with D possibly matching TRBD1 (5 bases). CDR1 and CDR2 from the germline V gene are SGDLS and YYNGEE. This CDR3 spans 13 amino acids. V shed 3 bases and J shed 5 bases, with 9 bases lying between them. The CDR3 loop reads CASSGGGDQPQHF. The DNA of the CDR3 is TGTGCCAGCAGCGGGGGGGGAGATCAGCCCCAGCATTTT.

The V and J genes are TRBV5-1 and TRBJ1-2, with D maybe TRBD1 (6 bases). V was cut by 0 bases and J by 6 bases, with 24 bases left in between. The length of the CDR3 is 18 residues. Germline CDR1 and CDR2: SGHRS and YFSETQ. Here the CDR3 reads CASSLAPGGGGGGDGYTF. The CDR3 DNA follows: TGCGCCAGCAGCTTGGCCCCGGGCGGTGGGGGGGGCGGCGATGGCTACACCTTC.

The CDR3 sequence is CASSSGSGNTIYF. The DNA for the CDR3 is TGTGCCAGCAGCTCGGGCTCTGGAAACACCATATATTTT. The V and J genes are TRBV4-2 and TRBJ1-3, with D unclear. Germline-derived CDR1 and CDR2 are LGHNA and YNFKEQ. V shed 5 bases and J shed 0 bases, with 5 bases lying between them. CDR3 length: 13 residues.

The rearrangement links TRBV5-4 to TRBJ2-3; 11 positions agree with TRBD2. CDR1 and CDR2 from the germline V gene are SGHNT and YYREEE (reference sequence). The CDR3 contains 14 residues. Trimming at V came to 2 bases and at J to 6 bases, leaving 2 bases not matched to a gene. CDR3 loop: CASSFRLAGDTQYF. The CDR3 region has the DNA TGTGCCAGCAGCTTCCGACTAGCGGGGGATACGCAGTATTTT. Full variable domain (rest looked up from reference TRBV5-4 and TRBJ2-3): ETGVTQSPTHLIKTRGQQVTLRCSSQSGHNTVSWYQQALGQGPQFIFQYYREEENGRGNFPPRFSGLQFPNYSSELNVNALELDDSALYLCASSFRLAGDTQYFGPGTRLTVL.

The rearrangement links TRBV24-1 to TRBJ1-4, with TRBD1 as a possible D gene (5 bases). This CDR3 contains 15 residues. Trimming pared 4 bases from V and 3 bases from J, leaving 11 bases between. Germline V CDR1 and CDR2: KGHDR, SFDVKD. In DNA form, the CDR3 reads TGTGCCACCAGTGACTCACAGGCCCCTAATGAAAAACTGTTTTTT. Its protein product is CATSDSQAPNEKLFF.

J is TRBJ1-2 and V is TRBV9, with 8 bases that match TRBD1. The germline V gene encodes CDR1 SGDLS and CDR2 YYNGEE. The CDR3 has 14 amino acids. The ends lost 0 bases at V and 3 bases at J; junction bases unmatched: 1. Here the CDR3 reads CASSVAGQDYGYTF. CDR3 in DNA: TGTGCCAGCAGCGTAGCGGGACAGGACTATGGCTACACCTTC.

This chain links TRBV7-2 with TRBJ2-7, with 9 bases fitting TRBD1. This CDR3 is 16 amino acids long. V lost 1 base and J lost 3; bases outside the gene matches: 7. Germline CDR1 SGHTA, CDR2 FQGNSA. The CDR3 region has the DNA TGTGCCAGCAGCTTAGTTATGGGACAGGGTCTCTACGAGCAGTACTTC. It is translated as CASSLVMGQGLYEQYF.

The chain carries TRBV9 and TRBJ2-1; a weak D match, TRBD2 (6 bases). The CDR3 is 16 residues long. V was shortened by 3 bases and J by 0 bases, with 13 bases between the two germline ends. The germline V gene has CDR1 SGDLS and CDR2 YYNGEE. CDR3: CASSARDLRSYNEQFF. The CDR3 DNA is TGTGCCAGCAGCGCGCGGGACCTCCGCTCCTACAATGAGCAGTTCTTC.

The chain joins TRBV19 to TRBJ1-1; 11 bases are shared with TRBD1. The V gene's germline CDR1 is LNHDA and CDR2 SQIVND (reference sequence). The CDR3 spans 15 residues. J gave up 7 bases and V 3 bases, and 7 bases lay outside the gene matches. Written as DNA, the CDR3 is TGTGCCAGTAGTATCGGGACAGGGGGGATCGATGAAGCTTTCTTT. It yields the protein CASSIGTGGIDEAFF.

The V call is TRBV13, the J call TRBJ2-3, with D perhaps matching TRBD1 (5 bases). Between the trimmed V and J ends, which lost 0 bases and 3 bases, there was a span of 13 bases. Germline values: CDR1 PRHDT, CDR2 FYEKMQ (reference sequence). CDR3 size: 16 residues. The CDR3 DNA sequence: TGTGCCAGCAGCTTAGGTCCAGGGCCCTCTACAGATACGCAGTATTTT. This translates into CASSLGPGPSTDTQYF.

The DNA of the CDR3 is TGTGCCAGCAGCGGATATATCGACAATTGCTCCTACAATGAGCAGTTCTTC. Amino acid sequence: CASSGYIDNCSYNEQFF. The rearrangement links TRBV9 to TRBJ2-1; no firm D call. This CDR3 has 17 residues. Germline V gene data show CDR1 as SGDLS and CDR2 as YYNGEE. V lost 3 bases, J lost 0 bases, and 16 bases lay in between.

This chain uses TRBV28 with TRBJ2-1, with a weak D call TRBD1 (6 bases). V lost 7 bases and J 4 bases, leaving 11 bases between the germline ends. Germline V lookup: CDR1 MDHEN, CDR2 SYDVKM. The CDR3 sequence is 13 residues long. CDR3 DNA: TGTGCCAGCAAACAGGGAAGGTACAATGAGCAGTTCTTC. Amino acid sequence: CASKQGRYNEQFF.

The V call is TRBV6-5, the J call TRBJ1-2; D may be TRBD1 (5 bases). The V gene lost 4 bases and the J gene lost 4 bases, with 10 bases spanning the gap. The germline gives CDR1 MNHEY, CDR2 SVGAGI. There are 13 residues in the CDR3. The DNA for the CDR3 is TGTGCCAGCAGTTCCGGCAGGGCCTATGGCTACACCTTC. Amino acid sequence: CASSSGRAYGYTF.

This chain connects TRBV5-4 to TRBJ1-1; TRBD1 matches 7 bases. Germline CDR1 and CDR2: SGHNT and YYREEE (reference sequence). The CDR3 extends over 14 amino acids. Germline trimming cut 3 bases from V and 6 bases from J; bases unmatched to any gene: 8. This chain's CDR3 is CASSSSDRVSEAFF. The CDR3 nucleotides are TGTGCCAGCAGCTCAAGTGACAGGGTCTCTGAAGCTTTCTTT.

In its sample, this clone was seen a few times. This CDR3 reads CASSVSSGGGYTF. DNA for the CDR3: TGTGCCAGCAGCGTATCCAGCGGCGGCGGCTACACCTTC. The chain has TRBV9 and TRBJ1-2; D is unresolved. Deletions cut 1 base from V and 8 bases from J, with 12 bases between. The CDR3 spans 13 residues. CDR1 is SGDLS and CDR2 is YYNGEE in the germline V gene.

The chain links TRBV19 to TRBJ1-6, with D perhaps matching TRBD1 (5 bases). The germline V gene has CDR1 LNHDA and CDR2 SQIVND (reference sequence). V lost 5 bases, J lost 8 bases, and 10 bases lay in between. The CDR3 runs 13 residues. CDR3 nucleotides: TGTGCCAGTAGTCCCTCGGGGGATTCACCCCTCCACTTT. It translates to CASSPSGDSPLHF.

The rearrangement uses TRBV30 and TRBJ2-6; D gene ambiguous. With 4 bases removed from V and 1 base from J, the gap between germline ends came to 5 bases. The germline gives CDR1 GTSNPN, CDR2 SVGIG (reference sequence). The CDR3 contains 13 residues. CDR3 sequence (DNA): TGTGCCTGGACAGGATCTGGGGCCAACGTCCTGACTTTC. Its protein is CAWTGSGANVLTF.

The gene calls are TRBV19 and TRBJ1-4; possibly TRBD1 for D (5 bases). The CDR3 contains 15 residues. The germline V gene has CDR1 LNHDA and CDR2 SQIVND (reference sequence). Trimming took off 5 bases at V and 0 bases at J, with 10 bases between the two ends. CDR3 in DNA: TGTGCCAGTAGTGTTACCAGGGCAACTAATGAAAAACTGTTTTTT. This codes for CASSVTRATNEKLFF.